The T cell receptor (beta chain) under discussion was sequenced for a study of cytomegalovirus exposure and HLA in healthy donors (dated by TCRdb to 2015 to 2018). With respect to the entire study: An earlier analysis of around 600 of the donors reported roughly 300 Gb of sequence data and 117 million unique TCR beta sequences from about 200 million T cells. The study aimed to test whether signatures of past pathogen exposure could be identified by cataloging public T cell receptors. In a later genetic analysis, genome-wide SNP genotypes for about three fifths of the roughly 670 donors were used, and that subset was treated as a discovery cohort. Besides the first cohort of 550 to 750 subjects, a separate validation cohort made up of roughly 120 different subjects was used. Rather than using new phenotypic data, the later analysis identified candidate immune exposures from TCR beta sequences and from how often those sequences occurred across donors. Five DR-DQ haplotypes were handled as single units for association and clustering because linkage in the cohort was strong. Every repertoire in the discovery cohort had been generated on one and the same sequencing platform. An early release that covered some 640 HLA-typed donors contained around 300 gigabases of sequencing data and tens of millions of unique TCR sequences. A later analysis re-analyzed previously published TCR beta repertoires from roughly 630 donors and added high-resolution HLA genotyping to study TCR occurrence patterns. The genetic ancestry cluster associated with self-reported Caucasian donors included around 76% of the roughly 400 genotyped donors. Typing coverage differed by locus: A, B, C, DRB1 and DQB1 were typed in about 629-640 donors, DQA1 in about 510, DPA1 in around 610, and DPB1 in approximately 450. To predict cytomegalovirus infection status, the study brought together high-throughput TCR immunosequencing, statistical association of individual TCRs with disease status, and machine learning. Donor age, sex, ethnicity and CMV serostatus were compiled alongside the repertoire data. Both class I and class II loci were covered by HLA typing, at four-digit resolution. In an earlier analysis of over 550 of the donors, high-throughput TCR beta sequencing was used to judge whether each TCR beta V gene segment behaved as functional or pseudogenic. Among some 400 genotyped donors of the cohort, an average of about 240,000 unique TCR beta nucleotide sequences were sequenced per donor, roughly 18% of them non-productive. The T cell repertoires of 666 subjects were profiled by immunosequencing and related to cytomegalovirus serostatus. Here is what the overall study found, with its caveats: A cluster of highly shared sequence variants was judged likely to represent a technical artifact of the sequencing pipeline. Most TCR sequences were observed very rarely across donors, whereas some public TCRs were present in many individuals. According to a later analysis, parvovirus B19, influenza, CMV and Epstein-Barr virus appeared linked to several top co-occurrence clusters. In a later analysis, more than 15,000 TCR beta sequences were associated with specific HLA alleles at a false discovery rate of 0.05. Compared with equally common non-associated chains, HLA-associated TCR beta chains in a later analysis were more clonally expanded and had lower generation probabilities. In a later genetic analysis, fewer N-insertions in productive TCRs were reported among donors in an Asian-associated ancestry cluster than the roughly 700-donor mean. In an earlier analysis of some 500 of the donors, most TCR beta V segments appeared in productive rearrangements about 87% or about 30% of the time, broadly matching IMGT annotations. Some IMGT-functional V segments, including TRBV6-2 and TRBV6-3, could not be told apart with the 87-base-pair reads, so those segments were excluded. The presence/absence analyses assumed that sequencing depth was roughly uniform across donors, and that assumption may not be true. In vitro tests confirmed that a few of the cytomegalovirus-associated TCR beta chains recognize cytomegalovirus antigens. The classifier was reported to diagnose cytomegalovirus status with high specificity and sensitivity in both the original cohort and the validation cohort. According to the authors, the approach could potentially be generalized to other disease states and immunological phenotypes. A further reported finding was that TCR beta sequences accurately predicted the HLA-A and HLA-B alleles for most subjects in the first cohort. In the study, around 150 TCR beta chains were listed as associated with cytomegalovirus. V-gene and J-gene trimming of TCR beta chains was associated with a missense DCLRE1C variant in a later genetic analysis, and the association was replicated in an independent cohort. Linkage disequilibrium might explain the correlated functional status among segregating V segments, but an unknown experimental factor could not be excluded. This cohort had only TCR beta chains sequenced, and the lack of alpha or paired-chain data limited which features could be detected. HLA typing was unavailable for some donors at each locus, so association tests used only the typed subset. In a later analysis, most CMV-associated TCR beta chains were found to appear HLA-restricted, with HLA associations seemingly driven largely by CMV exposure. The only immune exposure information available for the cohort was CMV serostatus. According to a later analysis, TCR association rates differed among HLA loci, with DRB1 alleles showing the most associated TCRs and HLA-C alleles showing the fewest. Because counts were too low, fewer than 20 rarely observed V segments, including chromosome 9 orphons, were excluded from the earlier analysis of roughly 580 of the donors. Assigning TCR associations to individual alleles was difficult when HLA alleles, especially DR and DQ, strongly co-occurred.

The CDR3 runs 16 residues from the cysteine to the phenylalanine. Left in the record is the CDR3 DNA by itself, 48 bases read in frame from the first base. Looking up the germline V gene (reference sequence) yields CDR1 LNHNV and CDR2 YYDKDF. Library prep was done by the immunoSEQ multiplex PCR assay. The multiplex PCR relied on a mix of 60 forward primers for TCR Vbeta segments and 13 reverse primers for TCR Jbeta segments. Amplification of the CDR3 region of rearranged TCR beta genes was performed with a multiplex PCR assay on genomic DNA. On the Illumina HiSeq System, the amplified TCR beta libraries were sequenced as 87-base-pair reads. Turning to the authors' computational methods: A later analysis tallied 75 million to 95 million unique TCR beta chains across the approximately 670 repertoires, and some 10 million of those chains were shared by two or more donors. To remove PCR and sequencing errors, raw reads were error-corrected and collapsed into unique sequences using a nearest-neighbor algorithm that merged closely related sequences. CDR3 sequences were aligned to IMGT reference sequences to assign V, D and J gene segments. Each retained sequence needed at least a six-nucleotide match to both a V gene segment and a J gene segment. Rearrangements were called productive when the CDR3 lacked stop codons and stayed in frame with V and J; all others were non-productive. CDR3 was defined according to IMGT convention as the region running from the second conserved V-encoded cysteine to the conserved J-encoded phenylalanine. The earlier analysis of about 590 of the donors excluded sequences that lacked an unambiguous match to a single V gene segment. An earlier analysis of about 600 of the donors called V segments functional above 56.7% productive rearrangements and segregating when the between-donor standard deviation exceeded 5%. A statistical classification framework was built for diagnosing cytomegalovirus status from the catalog of TCR beta chain sequences. In a later analysis, V and J genes were assigned by comparing TCR nucleotide sequences against IMGT/GENE-DB human TR gene sequences. In a later analysis, CDR3 sequences and most-parsimonious VDJ recombination scenarios were assigned using the TCRdist pipeline. In a later analysis, every TCR beta chain was defined by the combination of its CDR3 amino acid sequence and its V-gene family, and reads without a unique V-gene family were dropped. To address suspected cross-contamination and a sequencing artifact, a later analysis removed roughly 580 highly shared, low-generation-probability nucleotide sequences. In a later analysis, a clonal expansion index was calculated for each public chain from normalized within-repertoire ranks of inferred template counts. Generation probabilities in a later analysis came from a VDJ recombination model fitted to out-of-frame rearrangements, and those results were checked against IGoR. Hypergeometric tests were used in a later analysis to score TCR-TCR, TCR-HLA and TCR-CMV co-occurrence, with a repertoire-size bias correction applied to the TCR pairs. False discovery rates were estimated in a later analysis by permuting HLA or CMV assignments 20 times. In a later analysis, co-occurring TCRs were grouped with DBSCAN, and TCRdist sequence similarity was added when clustering was performed within HLA-allele-positive subsets. Repertoires with fewer than 30,000 or more than 120,000 public chains, plus five repertoires with anomalous nucleotide sharing, were excluded from co-occurrence clustering. TCRdb took over this immuneACCESS table, retaining in-frame rearrangements with V and J assigned. Such tables are incomplete; in checked studies, under half of the missing clones stem from an unresolved V gene, and the remainder is unexplained. V and J calls and clone size are as listed in that table; D and trimming were resolved from the DNA. The sample table lists 90,000 to 150,000 clones, around 69% of them with a count of one. The biggest ten clones account for about 15% of the sample.

Note on this clone: The antigen it binds to is not known. An end of the junction differs from the germline gene, which may be a read error.

In total, 666 healthy bone marrow donors made up the cohort. At the time of sampling, every cohort member was nominally healthy, though immune exposures that went unrecorded were likely present. The donor tested CMV seropositive, placing the donor among the approximately 310 seropositive members of the cohort. A peripheral blood sample was collected from each donor, and TCR beta sequencing was performed on peripheral blood mononuclear cells. The Qiagen DNeasy Blood Extraction Kit was used to extract genomic DNA from the blood cell samples. The rearrangement joined TRBV15 to TRBJ2-3; no D gene can be assigned with confidence. The receptor was derived from a man aged 50-60 years in good health and CMV-seropositive. The source material was PBMCs. The CDR3 amino acid sequence is: CATSGDTSSSTDTQYF. Read as DNA, the sequence is TGTGCCACCAGCGGAGACACTTCCTCTAGCACAGATACGCAGTATTTT.